The clone carrying this T cell receptor (beta chain) was seen a few times. Researchers took lesional scalp punch biopsies and peripheral blood from people who were alopecia areata patients. This sample is part of a study of CD8+ T cells in alopecia areata. Overall study context: In an open-label trial, patients got 5 to 10 mg tofacitinib twice daily.

The CDR3 extends over 15 amino acids. Germline CDR1 and CDR2: KGHSH and LQKENI. V gave up 2 bases and J gave up 4 bases, with 14 bases separating them. Reverse transcribed after extraction, RNA yielded cDNA as the sequencing template. The protocol was immunoSEQ multiplex PCR, while the TCRdb copy is restricted to in-frame clones and leaves out a portion. The table shows around 130,000 clones, with roughly 61% occurring only once. This specimen was CD4+ T cells sorted from blood, taken at week 0. This chain connects TRBV18 to TRBJ1-2; D remains unclear. The source is a human donor with alopecia areata. The CDR3 region has the DNA TGTGCCAGCTCACCAGATCAGAACACGGGCTATGGCTACACCTTC. Protein product: CASSPDQNTGYGYTF.